This T cell receptor beta chain is from a study of spatial heterogeneity in lung cancer. About the study: Sequence detection consistently recorded a greater number of beta-chain than alpha-chain sequences.

Time point meaning: sample taken at primary tumor resection. Whole RNA from tumor, nontumor lung or frozen PBMC was sequenced unsorted. Trimming stripped 5 bases from V and 1 base from J, with 10 bases between. The CDR3 is made up of 13 amino acids. The germline gives CDR1 DFQATT, CDR2 SNEGSKA (reference sequence). This clonotype was detected only once. TCRdb re-derived calls from the 5' RACE reads in MiXCR, one entry per CDR3 protein. The sample records approximately 5,000 distinct CDR3 sequences, 20% to 30% being singletons. Sequencing was performed on PBMCs, taken at surgery. The rearrangement uses TRBV20-1 and TRBJ2-3; a weak D match, TRBD2 (5 bases). The clonotype comes from a male donor with early-stage non-small cell lung cancer. The CDR3 sequence: CSAWTGGTDTQYF. The DNA of the CDR3 is TGCAGTGCTTGGACCGGGGGCACAGATACGCAGTATTTT.